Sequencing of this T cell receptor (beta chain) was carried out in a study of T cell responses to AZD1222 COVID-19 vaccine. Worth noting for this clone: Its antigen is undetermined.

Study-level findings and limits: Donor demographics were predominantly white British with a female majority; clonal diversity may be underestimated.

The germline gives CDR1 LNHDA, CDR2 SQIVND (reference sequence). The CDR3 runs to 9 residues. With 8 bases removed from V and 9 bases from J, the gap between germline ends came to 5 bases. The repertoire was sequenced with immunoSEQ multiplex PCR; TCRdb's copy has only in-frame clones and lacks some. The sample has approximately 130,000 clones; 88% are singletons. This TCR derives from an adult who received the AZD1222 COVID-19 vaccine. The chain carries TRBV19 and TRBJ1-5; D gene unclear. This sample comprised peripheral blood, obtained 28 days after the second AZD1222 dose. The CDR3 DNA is TGTGCCAGTGGGCGGCCCCAGCATTTT. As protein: CASGRPQHF.